This TCR beta chain was observed in a study of regulatory T cells in long-lasting Graves disease. This clonotype has at least ten counts. The sample's time point: newly diagnosed GD, antithyroid drugs for less than 3 months. The TCR library was made from RNA extracted from PBMCs. Construction of the TCR beta libraries employed iRepertoire HTBI primers in conjunction with Arm-PCR of CDR3 regions. One entry per CDR3 protein results from TCRdb running MiXCR on the multiplex PCR reads. This sample has roughly 440,000 distinct CDR3 sequences, with 15% to 20% found just once. A further study also used this sample, focusing on T cells in Graves' hyperthyroidism and ophthalmopathy. Per that study: The authors deemed Graves' hyperthyroidism stable absent ophthalmopathy progression within 18 months.

The TCR sequence derives from a young woman with Graves disease. The sequences come from peripheral blood mononuclear cells (PBMCs), collected at new diagnosis, from a patient treated with antithyroid drugs.

In nucleotides, the CDR3 is TGTGCCAGCAGAGCGACAGGGACCCAAAGCGAGCAGTACTTC. It is translated as CASRATGTQSEQYF. The J gene is TRBJ2-7, the V gene TRBV12-3 or TRBV12-4; 7 nucleotides agree with TRBD1. Losses at the gene ends were 6 bases for V and 6 bases for J; bases not matched to a gene: 11. CDR3 size: 14 residues.